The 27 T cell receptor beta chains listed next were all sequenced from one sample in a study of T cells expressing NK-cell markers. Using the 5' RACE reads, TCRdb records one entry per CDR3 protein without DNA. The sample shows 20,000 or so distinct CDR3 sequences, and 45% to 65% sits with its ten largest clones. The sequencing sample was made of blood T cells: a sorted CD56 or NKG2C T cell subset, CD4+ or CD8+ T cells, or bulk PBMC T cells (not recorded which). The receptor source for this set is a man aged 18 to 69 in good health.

CDR3 in amino acids: CSVRTSENTQYF. This chain uses TRBV29-1 with TRBJ2-3. Per germline, CDR1 SQVTM and CDR2 ANQGSEA. The CDR3 has 12 residues.

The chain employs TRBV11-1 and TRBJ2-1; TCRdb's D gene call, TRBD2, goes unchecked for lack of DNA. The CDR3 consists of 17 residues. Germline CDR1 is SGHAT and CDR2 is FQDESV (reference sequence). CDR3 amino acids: CASSWLAGVGPYNEQFF.

CDR3 loop: CSVSGTSGGAVRNEQFF. The chain joins TRBV29-1 to TRBJ2-1; TCRdb calls TRBD2, which cannot be checked without DNA. Germline V gives CDR1 SQVTM, CDR2 ANQGSEA. The CDR3 covers 17 residues.

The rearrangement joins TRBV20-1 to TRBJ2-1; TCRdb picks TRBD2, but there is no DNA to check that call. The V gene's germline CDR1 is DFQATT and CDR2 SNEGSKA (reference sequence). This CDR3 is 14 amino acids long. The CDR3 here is CSARVPGTTHEQFF.

The CDR3 sequence: CASATGGGPQETQYF. The chain employs TRBV28 and TRBJ2-5; TCRdb reports TRBD2, a call that lacks DNA to check it against. The CDR3 is made up of 15 amino acids. Germline V lookup: CDR1 MDHEN, CDR2 SYDVKM.

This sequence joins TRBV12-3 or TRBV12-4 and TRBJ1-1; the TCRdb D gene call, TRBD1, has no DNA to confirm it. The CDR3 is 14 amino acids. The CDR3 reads CASSLGAGGAEAFF.

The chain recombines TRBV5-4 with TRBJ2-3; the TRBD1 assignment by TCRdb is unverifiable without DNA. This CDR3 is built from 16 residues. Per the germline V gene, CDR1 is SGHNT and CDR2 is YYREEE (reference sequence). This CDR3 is CASSSLTGPYTDTQYF.

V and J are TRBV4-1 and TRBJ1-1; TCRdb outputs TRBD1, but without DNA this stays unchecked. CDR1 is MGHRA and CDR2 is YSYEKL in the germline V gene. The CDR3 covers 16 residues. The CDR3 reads CASSQVSGGENTEAFF.

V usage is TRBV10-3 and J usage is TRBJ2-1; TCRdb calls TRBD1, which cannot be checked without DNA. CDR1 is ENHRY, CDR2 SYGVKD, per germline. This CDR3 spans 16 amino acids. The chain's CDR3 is CAISDPERGPHNEQFF.

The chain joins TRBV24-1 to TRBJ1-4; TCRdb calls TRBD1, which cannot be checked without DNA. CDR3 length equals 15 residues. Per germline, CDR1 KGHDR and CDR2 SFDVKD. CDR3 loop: CATSDSTGISEKLFF.

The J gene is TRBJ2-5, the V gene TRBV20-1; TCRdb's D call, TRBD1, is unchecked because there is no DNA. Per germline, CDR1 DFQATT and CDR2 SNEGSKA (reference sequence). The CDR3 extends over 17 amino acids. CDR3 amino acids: CSARDPLSGGLGETQYF.

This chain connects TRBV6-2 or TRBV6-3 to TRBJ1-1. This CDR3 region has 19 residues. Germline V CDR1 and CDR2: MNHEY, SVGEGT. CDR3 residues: CASSYSTGLRDGMNTEAFF.

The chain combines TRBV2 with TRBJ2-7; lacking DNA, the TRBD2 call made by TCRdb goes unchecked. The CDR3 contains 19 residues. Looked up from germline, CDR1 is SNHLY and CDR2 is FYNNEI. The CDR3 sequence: CASSKPLGASGLLSYEQYF.

The CDR3 loop is CASSEAPTSWGVGGYTF. The chain joins TRBV6-1 to TRBJ1-2. The CDR3 runs 17 residues. Germline V gene sequence: CDR1 MNHNS, CDR2 SASEGT.

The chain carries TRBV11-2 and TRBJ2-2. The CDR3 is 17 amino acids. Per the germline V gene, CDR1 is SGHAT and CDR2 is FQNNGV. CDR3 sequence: CASSLDRFPANTGELFF.

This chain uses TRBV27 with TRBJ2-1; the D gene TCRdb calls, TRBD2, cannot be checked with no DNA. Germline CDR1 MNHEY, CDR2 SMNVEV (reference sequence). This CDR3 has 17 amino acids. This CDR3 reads CASSLTSGGYSYNEQFF.

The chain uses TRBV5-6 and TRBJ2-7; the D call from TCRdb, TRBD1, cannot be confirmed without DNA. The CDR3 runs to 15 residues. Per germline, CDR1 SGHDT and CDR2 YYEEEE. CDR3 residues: CASSLGGSLLYEQYF.

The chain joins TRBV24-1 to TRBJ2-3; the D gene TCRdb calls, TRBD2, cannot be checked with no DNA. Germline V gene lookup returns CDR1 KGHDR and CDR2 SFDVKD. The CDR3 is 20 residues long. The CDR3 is CATSDFGDGGGPGFADTQYF.

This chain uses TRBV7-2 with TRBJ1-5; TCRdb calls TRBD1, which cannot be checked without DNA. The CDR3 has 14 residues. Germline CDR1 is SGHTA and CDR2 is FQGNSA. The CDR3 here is CASSETTGTQPQHF.

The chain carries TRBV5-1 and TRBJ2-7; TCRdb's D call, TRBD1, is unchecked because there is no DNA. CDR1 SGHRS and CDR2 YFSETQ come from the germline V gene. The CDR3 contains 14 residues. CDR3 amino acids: CASSPPTVWHEQYF.

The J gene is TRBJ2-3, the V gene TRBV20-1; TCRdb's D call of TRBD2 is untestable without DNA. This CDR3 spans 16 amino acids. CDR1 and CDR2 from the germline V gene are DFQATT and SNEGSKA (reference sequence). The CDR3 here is CSARDLVGLPSDTQYF.

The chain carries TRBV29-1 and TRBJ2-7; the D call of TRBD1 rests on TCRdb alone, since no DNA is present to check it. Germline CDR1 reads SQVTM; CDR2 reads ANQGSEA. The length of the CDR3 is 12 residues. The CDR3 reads CSVRWDRHEQYF.

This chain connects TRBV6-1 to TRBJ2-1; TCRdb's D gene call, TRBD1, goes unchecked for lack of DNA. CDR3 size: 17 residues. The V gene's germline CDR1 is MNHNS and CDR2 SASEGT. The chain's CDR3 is CASSLPRDHKNYNEQFF.

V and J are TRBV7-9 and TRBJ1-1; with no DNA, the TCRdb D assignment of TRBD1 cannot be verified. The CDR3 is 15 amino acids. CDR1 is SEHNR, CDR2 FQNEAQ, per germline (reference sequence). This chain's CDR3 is CASSLAVTGSTEAFF.

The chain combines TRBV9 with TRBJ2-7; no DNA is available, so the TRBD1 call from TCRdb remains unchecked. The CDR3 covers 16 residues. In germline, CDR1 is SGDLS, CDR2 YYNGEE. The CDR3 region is CASSVGSSGAGDEQYF.

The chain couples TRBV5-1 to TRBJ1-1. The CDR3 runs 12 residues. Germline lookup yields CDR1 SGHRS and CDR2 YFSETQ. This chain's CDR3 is CASSTGYAEAFF.

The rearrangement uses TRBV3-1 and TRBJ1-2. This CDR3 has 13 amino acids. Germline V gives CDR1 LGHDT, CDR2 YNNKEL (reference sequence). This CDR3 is CASSQGRDYGYTF.